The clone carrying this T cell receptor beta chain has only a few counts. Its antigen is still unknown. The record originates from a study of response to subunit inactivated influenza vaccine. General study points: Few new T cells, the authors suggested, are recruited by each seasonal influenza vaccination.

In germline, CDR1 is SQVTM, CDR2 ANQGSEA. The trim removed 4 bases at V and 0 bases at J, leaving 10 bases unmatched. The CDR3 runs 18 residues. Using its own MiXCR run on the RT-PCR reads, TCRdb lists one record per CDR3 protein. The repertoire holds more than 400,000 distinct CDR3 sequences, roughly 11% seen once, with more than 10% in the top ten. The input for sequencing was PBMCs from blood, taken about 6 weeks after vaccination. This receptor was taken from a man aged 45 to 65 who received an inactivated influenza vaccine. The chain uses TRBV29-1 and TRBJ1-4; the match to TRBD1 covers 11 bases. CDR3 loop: CSVGGTGGTHSTNEKLFF. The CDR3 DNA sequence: TGCAGCGTTGGTGGGACAGGGGGGACCCACTCAACTAATGAAAAACTGTTTTTT.